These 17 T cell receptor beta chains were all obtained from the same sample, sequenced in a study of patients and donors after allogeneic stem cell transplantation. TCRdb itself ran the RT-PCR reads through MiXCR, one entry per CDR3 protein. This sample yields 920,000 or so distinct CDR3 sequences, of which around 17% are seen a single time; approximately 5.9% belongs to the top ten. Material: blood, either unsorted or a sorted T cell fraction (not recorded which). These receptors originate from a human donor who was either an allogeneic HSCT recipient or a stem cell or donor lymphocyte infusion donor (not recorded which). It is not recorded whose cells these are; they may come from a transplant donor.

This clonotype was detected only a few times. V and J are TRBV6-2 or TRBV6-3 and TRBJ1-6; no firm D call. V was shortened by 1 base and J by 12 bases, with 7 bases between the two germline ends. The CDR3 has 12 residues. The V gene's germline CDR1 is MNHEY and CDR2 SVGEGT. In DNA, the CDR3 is TGTGCCAGCAGTTACTTCTGGGTACCCCTCCACTTT. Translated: CASSYFWVPLHF.

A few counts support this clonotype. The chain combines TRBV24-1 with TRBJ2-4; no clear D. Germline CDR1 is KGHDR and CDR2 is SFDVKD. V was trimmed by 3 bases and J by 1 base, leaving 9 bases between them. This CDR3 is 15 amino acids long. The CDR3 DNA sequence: TGTGCCACCAGTGATAGTCGCGAGGCCAAAAACATTCAGTACTTC. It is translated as CATSDSREAKNIQYF.

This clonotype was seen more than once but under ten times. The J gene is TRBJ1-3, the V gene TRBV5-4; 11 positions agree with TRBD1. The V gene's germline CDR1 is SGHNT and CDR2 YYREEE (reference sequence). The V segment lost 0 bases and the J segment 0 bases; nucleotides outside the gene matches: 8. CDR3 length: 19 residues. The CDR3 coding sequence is TGTGCCAGCAGCTTGGTGGGACAGGGGGACAGCTTCTCTGGAAACACCATATATTTT. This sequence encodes CASSLVGQGDSFSGNTIYF.

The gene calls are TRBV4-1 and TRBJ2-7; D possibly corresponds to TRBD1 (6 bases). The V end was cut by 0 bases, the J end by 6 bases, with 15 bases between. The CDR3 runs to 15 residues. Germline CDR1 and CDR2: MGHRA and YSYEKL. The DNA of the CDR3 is TGCGCCAGCAGCCAAGATCCGGCAGGGGTGGGCGAGCAGTACTTC. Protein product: CASSQDPAGVGEQYF.

As DNA, the CDR3 is TGCGCCAGCAGCTCCTATTTAGGACAGGGGGTGGAAGATACGCAGTATTTT. As protein: CASSSYLGQGVEDTQYF. The chain recombines TRBV5-1 with TRBJ2-3, with 10 bases matching TRBD1. The junction had 12 bases not matched to a gene; V was cut back by 3 bases and J by 5 bases. Looked up from germline, CDR1 is SGHRS and CDR2 is YFSETQ. The CDR3 runs to 17 residues.

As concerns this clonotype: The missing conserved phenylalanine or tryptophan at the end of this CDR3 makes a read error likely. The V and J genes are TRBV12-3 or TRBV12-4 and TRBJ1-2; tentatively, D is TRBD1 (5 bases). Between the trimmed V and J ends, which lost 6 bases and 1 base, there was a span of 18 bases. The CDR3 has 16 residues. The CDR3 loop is CASSQQSGTNNYGYTS. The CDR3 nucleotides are TGTGCCAGCAGCCAACAATCCGGGACTAATAACTATGGCTACACCTCC.

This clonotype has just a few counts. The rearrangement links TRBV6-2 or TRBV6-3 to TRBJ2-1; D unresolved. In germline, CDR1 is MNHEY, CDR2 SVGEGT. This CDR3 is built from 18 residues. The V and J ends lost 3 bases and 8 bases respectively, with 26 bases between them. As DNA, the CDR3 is TGTGCCAGCAGTTATGTTACCGGGCGTGGACGCCCCCCGGATGAGCAGTTCTTC. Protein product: CASSYVTGRGRPPDEQFF.

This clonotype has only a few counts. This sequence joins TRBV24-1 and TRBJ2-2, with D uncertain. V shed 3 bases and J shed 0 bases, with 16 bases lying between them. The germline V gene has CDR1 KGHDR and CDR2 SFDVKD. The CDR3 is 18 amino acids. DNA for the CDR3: TGTGCCACCAGTGATAACCCCCTACAACTTGCGAACACCGGGGAGCTGTTTTTT. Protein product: CATSDNPLQLANTGELFF.

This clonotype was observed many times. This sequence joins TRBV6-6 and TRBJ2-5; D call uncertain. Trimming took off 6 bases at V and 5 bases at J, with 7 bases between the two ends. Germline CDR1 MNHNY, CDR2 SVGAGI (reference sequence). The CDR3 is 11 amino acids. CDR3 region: CASSPLETQYF. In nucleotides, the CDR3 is TGTGCCAGCAGCCCCCTTGAGACCCAGTACTTC.

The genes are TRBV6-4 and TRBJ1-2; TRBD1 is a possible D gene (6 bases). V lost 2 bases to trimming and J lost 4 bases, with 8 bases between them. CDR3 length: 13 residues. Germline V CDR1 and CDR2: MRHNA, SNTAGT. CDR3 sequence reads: CASSDQGGYGYTF. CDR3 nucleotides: TGTGCCAGCAGTGACCAAGGGGGCTATGGCTACACCTTC.

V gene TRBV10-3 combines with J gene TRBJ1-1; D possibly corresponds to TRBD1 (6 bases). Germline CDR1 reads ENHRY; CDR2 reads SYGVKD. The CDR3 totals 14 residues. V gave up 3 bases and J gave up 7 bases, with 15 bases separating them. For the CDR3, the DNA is TGTGCCATCAGTGATCTCCAGGGGCCGGGTGAAGCTTTCTTT. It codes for CAISDLQGPGEAFF.

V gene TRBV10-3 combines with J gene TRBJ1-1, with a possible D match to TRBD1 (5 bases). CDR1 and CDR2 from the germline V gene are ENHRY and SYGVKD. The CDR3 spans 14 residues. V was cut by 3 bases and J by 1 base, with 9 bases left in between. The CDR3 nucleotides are TGTGCCATCAGTGACCGCGGGGGGAACACTGAAGCTTTCTTT. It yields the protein CAISDRGGNTEAFF.

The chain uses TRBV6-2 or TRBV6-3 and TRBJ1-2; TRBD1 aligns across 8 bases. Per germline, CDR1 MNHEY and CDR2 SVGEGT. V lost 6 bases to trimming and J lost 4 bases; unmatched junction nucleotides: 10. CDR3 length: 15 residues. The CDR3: CASSKKDRDLYGYTF. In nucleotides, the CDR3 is TGTGCCAGCAGCAAAAAGGACAGGGACCTCTATGGCTACACCTTC.

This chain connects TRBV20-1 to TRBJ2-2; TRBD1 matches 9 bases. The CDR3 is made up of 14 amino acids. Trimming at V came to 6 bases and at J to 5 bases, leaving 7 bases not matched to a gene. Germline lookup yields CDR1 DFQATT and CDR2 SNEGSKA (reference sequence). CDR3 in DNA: TGCAGTGCCCACGACAGGGGGATTACCGGGGAGCTGTTTTTT. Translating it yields CSAHDRGITGELFF.

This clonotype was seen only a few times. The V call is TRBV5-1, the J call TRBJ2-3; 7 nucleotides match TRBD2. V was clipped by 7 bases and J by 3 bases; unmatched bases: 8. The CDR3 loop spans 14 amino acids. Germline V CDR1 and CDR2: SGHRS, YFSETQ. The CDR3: CASEAGVQTDTQYF. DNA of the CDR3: TGCGCCAGCGAGGCGGGGGTACAGACAGATACGCAGTATTTT.

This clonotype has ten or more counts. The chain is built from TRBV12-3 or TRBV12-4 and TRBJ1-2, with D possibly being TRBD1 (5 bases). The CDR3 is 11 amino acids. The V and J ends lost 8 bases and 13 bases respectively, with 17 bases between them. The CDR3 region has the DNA TGTGCCAGCCGGGGACCGGGGGAGGCCACCTTC. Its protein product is CASRGPGEATF.

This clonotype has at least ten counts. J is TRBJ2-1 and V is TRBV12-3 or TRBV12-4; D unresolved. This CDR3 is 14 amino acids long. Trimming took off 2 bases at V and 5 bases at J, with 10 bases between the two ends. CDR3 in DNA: TGTGCCAGCAGTTTAAGGTTTCGGGACAATGAGCAGTTCTTC. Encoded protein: CASSLRFRDNEQFF.